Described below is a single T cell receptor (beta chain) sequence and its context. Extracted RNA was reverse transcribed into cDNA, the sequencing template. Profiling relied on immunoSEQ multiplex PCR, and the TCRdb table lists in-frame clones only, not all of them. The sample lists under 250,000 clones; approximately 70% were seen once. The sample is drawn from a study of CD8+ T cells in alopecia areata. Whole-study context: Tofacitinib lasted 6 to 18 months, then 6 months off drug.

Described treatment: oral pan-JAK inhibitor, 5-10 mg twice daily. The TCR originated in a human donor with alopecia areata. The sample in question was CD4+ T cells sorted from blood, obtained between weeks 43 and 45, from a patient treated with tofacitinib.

The CDR3 DNA reads as TGTGCCAGCTCCCCGGGCAAAAATAATTCACCCCTCCACTTT. As protein: CASSPGKNNSPLHF. The chain joins TRBV25-1 to TRBJ1-6; D not certain. From germline, CDR1 is MGHDK and CDR2 SYGVNS. The V end was cut by 8 bases, the J end by 5 bases, with 13 bases between. The CDR3 is made up of 14 amino acids.